The T cell receptor beta chain described here comes from a study of Ad26.COV2.S vaccination and SARS-CoV-2 variants. Indicated treatment: over 15 received Ad26.COV2.S at low or high dose, single or two shots; 5 received placebo; per-sample allocation not given. Day 63 following the first vaccine or placebo injection was when the samples were taken. Repertoires were generated with immunoSEQ multiplex PCR, while TCRdb's copy carries only in-frame clones and drops some. The table has around 270,000 clones, roughly 87% seen once. Germline V gene data show CDR1 as ENHRY and CDR2 as SYGVKD. The CDR3 loop spans 13 amino acids. V lost 9 bases and J lost 8, with 17 bases in between.

The receptor comes from a person aged 18-60 years who received the Ad26.COV2.S COVID-19 vaccine or a placebo. This rearrangement joins TRBV10-3 to TRBJ2-1, with D perhaps TRBD2 (5 bases). The sequencing here drew on peripheral blood, taken in a trial of Ad26.COV2.S vaccine versus placebo. CDR3 region: CAIGMGGLDEQFF. The CDR3 DNA reads TGTGCCATTGGGATGGGCGGGTTAGATGAGCAGTTCTTC.